Shown below are 24 T cell receptor beta chains from a single sample sequenced in a study of cytomegalovirus exposure and HLA in healthy donors. This PCR relied on a set of 60 Vbeta primers and 13 Jbeta primers. Here immunoSEQ multiplex PCR was the method, and the copy in TCRdb shows in-frame clones only, minus some. The repertoire holds 55,000 to 70,000 clones, about 73% seen once, with more than 9.5% in the top ten. Sequences were obtained from PBMCs. These receptors were obtained from a woman aged 55-70 years in good health and CMV-seropositive.

The chain carries TRBV2 and TRBJ1-5, with TRBD1 matching 7 bases. The ends lost 6 bases at V and 3 bases at J; junction bases unmatched: 5. Germline values: CDR1 SNHLY, CDR2 FYNNEI. The CDR3 totals 14 residues. CDR3 in DNA: TGTGCCAGCAGCGGTGACAGGGTCAATCAGCCCCAGCATTTT. Translating it yields CASSGDRVNQPQHF.

The chain carries TRBV19 and TRBJ1-4, with TRBD1 identical over 9 bases. Germline V gives CDR1 LNHDA, CDR2 SQIVND (reference sequence). The CDR3 has 15 residues. V trimming: 6 bases; J trimming: 4 bases; junction bases outside the gene matches: 6. CDR3 DNA: TGTGCCAGTAGGATCCCGGGACAGGGTAATGAAAAACTGTTTTTT. Translating it yields CASRIPGQGNEKLFF.

The J gene is TRBJ2-7, the V gene TRBV27; 11 bases are shared with TRBD1. Germline CDR1 reads MNHEY; CDR2 reads SMNVEV (reference sequence). This CDR3 comprises 15 residues. The V and J ends lost 5 bases and 6 bases, in that order; junction bases with no gene match: 9. The CDR3 protein is CASSLRSGTGGEQYF. CDR3 nucleotide sequence: TGTGCCAGCAGTCTCCGATCCGGGACAGGGGGCGAGCAGTACTTC.

The gene calls are TRBV9 and TRBJ1-5; TRBD1 might be the D (5 bases). The germline V gene has CDR1 SGDLS and CDR2 YYNGEE. The CDR3 runs 15 residues. Trimming took 1 base from V and 7 from J, leaving 15 bases between them. The CDR3 loop is CASSVSAREGQPQHF. CDR3 nucleotides: TGTGCCAGCAGCGTATCAGCCAGGGAAGGGCAGCCCCAGCATTTT.

The CDR3, as DNA: TGCAGCGTTACGGGTTTCGACGGCTACGGGACTACCGAGCAGTACTTC. Translated, it gives CSVTGFDGYGTTEQYF. V and J are TRBV29-1 and TRBJ2-7; 7 nucleotides match TRBD2. The junction had 19 bases not matched to a gene; V was cut back by 5 bases and J by 6 bases. The length of the CDR3 is 16 residues. Germline loops: CDR1 SQVTM, CDR2 ANQGSEA.

The chain carries TRBV19 and TRBJ1-5, with a possible D match to TRBD1 (6 bases). The V end lost 5 bases, the J end lost 4 bases, and 18 bases lay between the germline ends. Germline V CDR1 and CDR2: LNHDA, SQIVND (reference sequence). This CDR3 region has 16 residues. In nucleotides, the CDR3 is TGTGCCAGTAGTCTGTACCGGGACAACCTGAATCAGCCCCAGCATTTT. Translating gives CASSLYRDNLNQPQHF.

The chain is built from TRBV6-1 and TRBJ2-5; 7 bases match TRBD1. CDR1 and CDR2 from the germline V gene are MNHNS and SASEGT. The CDR3 covers 15 residues. V was clipped by 5 bases and J by 4 bases; unmatched bases: 10. CDR3 nucleotides: TGTGCCAGCAGTACTCGACAGGGAAGGGGAGAGACCCAGTACTTC. Protein: CASSTRQGRGETQYF.

Only a few counts were recorded for this clone. A much larger clone differs from this one at a single base, so this may be a read error. The chain couples TRBV5-8 to TRBJ2-7; the match to TRBD1 covers 10 bases. The CDR3 has 16 amino acids. Germline CDR1 SGHTS, CDR2 YDEGEE. The CDR3 DNA sequence: TGTGCCGGCAGCTTGGTTGAGGGACAGGGGACCTACGAGCAGTACTTC. The encoded protein is CAGSLVEGQGTYEQYF.

The chain carries TRBV18 and TRBJ2-3, with 8 bases aligning to TRBD2. With V trimmed by 0 bases and J by 5 bases, 4 bases remained unmatched. The germline V gene encodes CDR1 KGHSH and CDR2 LQKENI. The CDR3 is 15 amino acids. The CDR3 DNA is TGTGCCAGCTCACCACCCGCCAGCGGGAGAGATACGCAGTATTTT. Translation gives CASSPPASGRDTQYF.

This sequence joins TRBV5-6 and TRBJ2-1; tentative D call: TRBD1 (5 bases). CDR3 size: 12 residues. Germline V gene sequence: CDR1 SGHDT, CDR2 YYEEEE. V was cut by 4 bases and J by 10 bases, with 12 bases left in between. The CDR3 DNA is TGTGCCAGCAGCCGACTGACAGCAGAGCAGTTCTTC. Translating gives CASSRLTAEQFF.

This clone was seen just once. J is TRBJ2-1 and V is TRBV4-1; 14 nucleotides match TRBD2. Losses at the gene ends were 1 base for V and 6 bases for J; bases not matched to a gene: 14. Germline CDR1 is MGHRA and CDR2 is YSYEKL. The CDR3 extends over 20 amino acids. The CDR3 sequence is CASSQGSGTSGSWPGNEQFF. DNA of the CDR3: TGCGCCAGCAGCCAAGGGTCCGGGACTAGCGGGAGTTGGCCTGGCAATGAGCAGTTCTTC.

This chain joins TRBV11-2 and TRBJ2-1, with 8 bases matching TRBD2. V lost 3 bases, J lost 0 bases, and 4 bases stayed unmatched. The germline CDR1 and CDR2 sequences are SGHAT and FQNNGV. The CDR3 covers 16 residues. CDR3 sequence: CASSLGGGSSYNEQFF. CDR3 in DNA: TGTGCCAGCAGCTTGGGCGGGGGGAGCTCCTACAATGAGCAGTTCTTC.

The chain links TRBV5-1 to TRBJ1-2; 11 nucleotides align to TRBD1. J was trimmed by 5 bases and V by 0 bases; bases with no gene match: 3. Germline CDR1 SGHRS, CDR2 YFSETQ. The CDR3 consists of 15 residues. DNA of the CDR3: TGCGCCAGCAGCTTGGCCGGACAGGGGGCATATGGCTACACCTTC. It encodes CASSLAGQGAYGYTF.

J is TRBJ1-1 and V is TRBV29-1; tentative D call: TRBD1 (5 bases). Germline V gives CDR1 SQVTM, CDR2 ANQGSEA. Trimming took 3 bases from V and 4 from J, leaving 9 bases between them. This CDR3 is 12 amino acids long. DNA for the CDR3: TGCAGCGTTGATTGGGGCCGCACTGAAGCTTTCTTT. Protein product: CSVDWGRTEAFF.

V gene TRBV7-6 combines with J gene TRBJ2-3; a weak D match, TRBD1 (8 bases). V lost 3 bases to trimming and J lost 5 bases, with 12 bases between them. Germline V lookup: CDR1 SGHVS, CDR2 FNYEAQ. There are 14 residues in the CDR3. CDR3 loop: CASSLNRGGDTQYF. The CDR3 DNA is TGTGCCAGCAGCTTGAACAGGGGGGGAGATACGCAGTATTTT. Full variable domain (rest looked up from reference TRBV7-6 and TRBJ2-3): GAGVSQSPRYKVTKRGQDVALRCDPISGHVSLYWYRQALGQGPEFLTYFNYEAQQDKSGLPNDRFSAERPEGSISTLTIQRTEQRDSAMYRCASSLNRGGDTQYFGPGTRLTVL.

V and J are TRBV5-5 and TRBJ1-1; D ambiguous. Trimming removed 3 bases from V and 2 bases from J, with 11 bases in between. This CDR3 spans 14 amino acids. Germline CDR1 is SGHKS and CDR2 is YYEKEE (reference sequence). CDR3 residues: CASSYPGSNTEAFF. The CDR3 DNA reads TGTGCCAGCAGCTATCCGGGAAGTAACACTGAAGCTTTCTTT.

The V gene is TRBV30, the J gene TRBJ2-1, with a possible D match to TRBD1 (5 bases). Trimming left V 2 bases short and J 7 bases short, with 12 bases between. This CDR3 has 13 residues. Germline V gene sequence: CDR1 GTSNPN, CDR2 SVGIG (reference sequence). In nucleotides, the CDR3 is TGTGCCTGGAGTCGTGGGGCGGTGAATGAGCAGTTCTTC. It encodes CAWSRGAVNEQFF.

The J gene is TRBJ1-5, the V gene TRBV4-1, with D tentatively TRBD1 (6 bases). The germline V gene encodes CDR1 MGHRA and CDR2 YSYEKL. The CDR3 loop spans 17 amino acids. The germline V and J ends were trimmed by 1 base and 0 bases, with 13 bases remaining between them. CDR3 sequence reads: CASSQVPRGRSNQPQHF. CDR3 nucleotide sequence: TGCGCCAGCAGCCAAGTACCCAGGGGCCGTAGCAATCAGCCCCAGCATTTT.

This rearrangement joins TRBV7-6 to TRBJ2-3, with 8 bases matching TRBD1. The CDR3 sequence is 15 residues long. Germline V gene lookup returns CDR1 SGHVS and CDR2 FNYEAQ. After removal of 3 bases from V and 2 bases from J, the junction contained 4 bases not matched to a gene. The CDR3 loop reads CASSLRDRHTDTQYF. CDR3 sequence (DNA): TGTGCCAGCAGCTTGAGGGACAGGCACACAGATACGCAGTATTTT.

The rearrangement joins TRBV19 to TRBJ2-7; a possible D gene is TRBD1 (5 bases). V lost 6 bases and J 3 bases, leaving 9 bases between the germline ends. CDR1 is LNHDA, CDR2 SQIVND, per germline (reference sequence). The CDR3 is 12 residues long. CDR3 coding DNA: TGTGCCAGTAGGAGCCAGGGCTACGAGCAGTACTTC. Its translation: CASRSQGYEQYF.

As regards this clone: A junction end diverges from the germline sequence, so it may reflect a read error. This rearrangement joins TRBV5-4 to TRBJ2-4; 10 nucleotides match TRBD1. Germline values: CDR1 SGHNT, CDR2 YYREEE (reference sequence). This CDR3 region has 14 residues. The CDR3 is CASSFRDRGEVVDF. The DNA for the CDR3 is TGTGCCAGCAGCTTCCGGGACAGGGGAGAGGTAGTTGACTTC.

This chain joins TRBV7-9 and TRBJ1-4, with D perhaps matching TRBD1 (6 bases). The CDR3 consists of 15 residues. Trimming removed 1 base at V and 4 bases at J, with 10 bases between. Per germline, CDR1 SEHNR and CDR2 FQNEAQ (reference sequence). CDR3 residues: CASSLGGHSNEKLFF. The CDR3, as DNA: TGTGCCAGCAGCTTAGGGGGACACAGTAATGAAAAACTGTTTTTT. Full variable domain (remainder filled in from reference TRBV7-9 and TRBJ1-4): DTGVSQNPRHKITKRGQNVTFRCDPISEHNRLYWYRQTLGQGPEFLTYFQNEAQLEKSRLLSDRFSAERPKGSFSTLEIQRTEQGDSAMYLCASSLGGHSNEKLFFGSGTQLSVL.

This chain's CDR3 is CASSLVYYGTSGYEQYF. The CDR3, as DNA: TGTGCCAGCAGCTTAGTTTATTACGGGACTAGCGGATACGAGCAGTACTTC. This chain uses TRBV7-8 with TRBJ2-7, with 11 nucleotides matching TRBD2. This CDR3 contains 17 residues. V trimming: 1 base; J trimming: 4 bases; junction bases outside the gene matches: 9. The V gene's germline CDR1 is SGHVS and CDR2 FQNEAQ. Full variable domain (missing parts from reference TRBV7-8 and TRBJ2-7): GAGVSQSPRYKVAKRGQDVALRCDPISGHVSLFWYQQALGQGPEFLTYFQNEAQLDKSGLPSDRFFAERPEGSVSTLKIQRTQQEDSAVYLCASSLVYYGTSGYEQYFGPGTRLTVT.

The V gene is TRBV10-3, the J gene TRBJ2-2; D possibly corresponds to TRBD2 (6 bases). The CDR3 is made up of 17 amino acids. CDR1 and CDR2 (germline): ENHRY, SYGVKD. V gave up 6 bases and J gave up 0 bases, with 17 bases separating them. CDR3: CAIRAGTGTSNTGELFF. CDR3 nucleotide sequence: TGTGCCATCAGGGCCGGGACTGGAACCTCGAACACCGGGGAGCTGTTTTTT.